A selection of T cell receptor beta chains follows, all from one sample in a study of T cell responses to AZD1222 COVID-19 vaccine. Sequencing used immunoSEQ multiplex PCR; TCRdb keeps in-frame clones, though not all of them. Of over 95,000 clones listed, approximately 90% are singletons. Sequenced material: peripheral blood, taken on day 0 of AZD1222 vaccination. Receptor source: an adult in good health. The CDR3 runs from the conserved cysteine through the conserved F or W. Fields, in order: D gene, clone size, V gene, J gene, CDR3 length, CDR3 protein, CDR3 DNA. The D gene is left open where the match is weak. Part of the rows lack a size; the others show once, few, many or a class for expanded clones.

TRBD1,NA,TRBV30,TRBJ1-5,14,CAWSVGQGSQPQHF,TGTGCCTGGAGTGTTGGACAGGGGAGTCAGCCCCAGCATTTT
NA,NA,TRBV5-1,TRBJ1-1,13,CASRVAMNTEAFF,TGCGCCAGTCGAGTTGCCATGAACACTGAAGCTTTCTTT
NA,NA,TRBV6-5,TRBJ2-3,14,CASRQGGEPDTQYF,TGTGCCAGCAGACAGGGTGGCGAGCCAGATACGCAGTATTTT
NA,NA,TRBV27,TRBJ1-2,16,CASSSHGGVWDYGYTF,TGTGCCAGCAGTTCCCACGGGGGCGTTTGGGACTATGGCTACACCTTC
TRBD2,NA,TRBV15,TRBJ2-3,15,CATGKAGESTDTQYF,TGTGCCACCGGCAAAGCGGGGGAGTCCACAGATACGCAGTATTTT
NA,NA,TRBV6-2/TRBV6-3,TRBJ2-1,19,CASSYSKILEVGGYNEQFF,TGTGCCAGCAGTTACTCGAAGATATTAGAAGTTGGGGGCTACAATGAGCAGTTCTTC
NA,NA,TRBV3-1/TRBV3-2,TRBJ2-2,13,CASSPGVTGELFF,TGTGCCAGCAGCCCAGGGGTTACCGGGGAGCTGTTTTTT
NA,once,TRBV6-5,TRBJ1-1,14,CASSRRTGNTEAFF,TGTGCCAGCAGTAGACGGACGGGGAACACTGAAGCTTTCTTT
NA,once,TRBV28,TRBJ1-4,15,CASSTPVQLNEKLFF,TGTGCCAGCAGCACCCCCGTTCAGCTTAATGAAAAACTGTTTTTT
NA,once,TRBV10-1,TRBJ1-5,13,CASSAGVGQPQHF,TGCGCCAGCAGTGCGGGGGTTGGTCAGCCCCAGCATTTT
NA,few,TRBV15,TRBJ2-7,13,CATRGQRAGEQYF,TGTGCCACCAGGGGACAGCGGGCCGGCGAGCAGTACTTC
TRBD1,NA,TRBV2,TRBJ1-2,15,CASSDRDRVGYGYTF,TGTGCCAGCAGTGATAGGGACAGGGTTGGGTATGGCTACACCTTC
NA,NA,TRBV30,TRBJ2-3,15,CAWSVRVGATDTQYF,TGTGCCTGGAGTGTAAGGGTGGGGGCCACAGATACGCAGTATTTT
TRBD2,NA,TRBV5-1,TRBJ2-5,15,CASSPVVAGRETQYF,TGCGCCAGCAGCCCTGTAGTAGCGGGTAGAGAGACCCAGTACTTC
NA,once,TRBV7-9,TRBJ2-1,12,CASSSDLREQFF,TGTGCCAGCAGCTCGGACTTACGTGAGCAGTTCTTC
TRBD2,NA,TRBV15,TRBJ2-1,16,CATSRDRLAGGLEQFF,TGTGCCACCAGCAGAGATCGGCTAGCGGGGGGGTTAGAGCAGTTCTTC
TRBD1,NA,TRBV4-2,TRBJ1-5,18,CASSQVSGGRTGNQPQHF,TGTGCCAGCAGCCAAGTAAGTGGAGGGAGGACAGGGAATCAGCCCCAGCATTTT
NA,NA,TRBV12-5,TRBJ1-3,15,CASGSRTGTGNTIYF,TGTGCTAGTGGTTCCCGCACAGGGACTGGAAACACCATATATTTT
NA,NA,TRBV30,TRBJ1-2,14,CAWSDPQGTPGYTF,TGTGCCTGGAGTGACCCACAGGGAACACCCGGCTACACCTTC
TRBD1,few,TRBV5-6,TRBJ2-1,15,CASSAGTGNYNEQFF,TGTGCCAGCAGCGCCGGGACAGGGAACTACAATGAGCAGTTCTTC
NA,NA,TRBV9,TRBJ1-1,14,CASSVRQEDTEAFF,TGTGCCAGCAGCGTACGACAGGAAGACACTGAAGCTTTCTTT
NA,NA,TRBV28,TRBJ2-5,16,CASSPGQWSGQETQYF,TGTGCCAGCAGCCCCGGCCAGTGGAGTGGCCAAGAGACCCAGTACTTC
NA,NA,TRBV19,TRBJ1-6,14,CASSRRGLESPLHF,TGTGCCAGTAGCCGCCGGGGGCTAGAGTCACCCCTCCACTTT
TRBD1,NA,TRBV9,TRBJ1-3,16,CASSPMGGTVGNTIYF,TGTGCCAGCAGCCCGATGGGGGGGACAGTGGGAAACACCATATATTTT
NA,NA,TRBV6-5,TRBJ2-2,14,CASSYRDGTGELFF,TGTGCCAGCAGTTACCGGGACGGGACCGGGGAGCTGTTTTTT
NA,once,TRBV6-6,TRBJ1-5,12,CAGRDRNQPQHF,TGTGCCGGCCGGGACCGCAATCAGCCCCAGCATTTT
TRBD2,NA,TRBV5-1,TRBJ2-1,17,CASSSPAGLAGDNEQFF,TGCGCCAGCAGCTCTCCGGCTGGACTAGCGGGAGATAATGAGCAGTTCTTC
NA,NA,TRBV2,TRBJ1-1,12,CASGFSNTEAFF,TGTGCCAGCGGGTTTTCGAACACTGAAGCTTTCTTT
NA,NA,TRBV28,TRBJ2-7,12,CASSPHYYEQYF,TGTGCCAGCAGTCCTCATTACTACGAGCAGTACTTC
NA,NA,TRBV5-1,TRBJ2-5,15,CASSLVWGAGETQYF,TGCGCCAGCAGCTTGGTGTGGGGGGCCGGAGAGACCCAGTACTTC
NA,NA,TRBV6-5,TRBJ1-1,11,CASSRTAEAFF,TGTGCCAGCAGTCGGACAGCTGAAGCTTTCTTT
NA,NA,TRBV27,TRBJ2-5,14,CASSLSGVGETQYF,TGTGCCAGCAGTTTATCGGGCGTAGGGGAGACCCAGTACTTC
NA,NA,TRBV4-1,TRBJ2-2,17,CASSELLAAANTGELFF,TGCGCCAGCAGCGAATTACTAGCAGCCGCGAACACCGGGGAGCTGTTTTTT
NA,NA,TRBV7-9,TRBJ1-5,12,CASSLESQPQHF,TGTGCCAGCAGCTTAGAGAGTCAGCCCCAGCATTTT
TRBD1,NA,TRBV30,TRBJ1-4,16,CAWSPTRTGLNEKLFF,TGTGCCTGGAGTCCGACACGGACAGGGTTGAATGAAAAACTGTTTTTT
TRBD1,NA,TRBV19,TRBJ2-7,14,CASSLGTGPYEQYF,TGTGCCAGTAGTCTCGGGACAGGACCCTACGAGCAGTACTTC
TRBD1,once,TRBV18,TRBJ1-5,14,CASSLGTGGQPQHF,TGTGCCAGCTCACTCGGGACAGGGGGTCAGCCCCAGCATTTT
NA,NA,TRBV19,TRBJ1-1,14,CASSMREGNTEAFF,TGTGCCAGTAGTATGCGCGAAGGGAACACTGAAGCTTTCTTT
NA,NA,TRBV5-1,TRBJ1-5,13,CASRTNSNQPQHF,TGCGCCAGCAGAACGAATAGCAATCAGCCCCAGCATTTT
NA,once,TRBV5-1,TRBJ2-2,18,CASSLIRTIGSPTGELFF,TGCGCCAGCAGCTTGATTCGGACTATCGGGAGCCCAACCGGGGAGCTGTTTTTT
TRBD1,NA,TRBV19,TRBJ2-6,18,CASSDPGTAYSGANVLTF,TGTGCCAGTAGTGACCCGGGGACAGCCTACTCTGGGGCCAACGTCCTGACTTTC
NA,NA,TRBV7-3,TRBJ2-2,15,CASSPTDSNTGELFF,TGTGCCAGCAGTCCGACGGATTCGAACACCGGGGAGCTGTTTTTT
NA,NA,TRBV5-1,TRBJ2-7,13,CASSFNRDYEQYF,TGCGCCAGCAGCTTTAACCGAGACTACGAGCAGTACTTC
TRBD1,NA,TRBV6-1,TRBJ1-4,14,CASSELRGTGKLFF,TGTGCCAGCAGTGAATTAAGGGGGACAGGAAAACTGTTTTTT
TRBD1,NA,TRBV7-9,TRBJ1-1,15,CASSGTGARSTEAFF,TGTGCCAGCAGCGGGACAGGGGCGCGAAGCACTGAAGCTTTCTTT
TRBD1,NA,TRBV3-1/TRBV3-2,TRBJ1-1,13,CASRQAQGVEAFF,TGTGCCAGCAGACAAGCTCAGGGGGTGGAAGCTTTCTTT